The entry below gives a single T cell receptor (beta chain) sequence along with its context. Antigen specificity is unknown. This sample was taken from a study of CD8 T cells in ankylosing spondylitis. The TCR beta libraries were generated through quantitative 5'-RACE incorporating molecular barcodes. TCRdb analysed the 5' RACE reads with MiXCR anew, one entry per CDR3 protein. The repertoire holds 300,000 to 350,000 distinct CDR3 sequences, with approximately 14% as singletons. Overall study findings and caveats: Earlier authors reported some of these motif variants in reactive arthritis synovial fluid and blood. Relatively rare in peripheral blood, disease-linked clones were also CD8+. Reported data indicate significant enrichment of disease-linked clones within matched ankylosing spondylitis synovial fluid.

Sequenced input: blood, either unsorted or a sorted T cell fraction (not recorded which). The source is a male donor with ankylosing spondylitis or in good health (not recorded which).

This chain's CDR3 is CSARETGLSETQYF. In DNA form, the CDR3 reads TGCAGTGCTAGAGAGACGGGACTATCGGAGACCCAGTACTTC. The chain employs TRBV20-1 and TRBJ2-5; 7 positions match TRBD2. This CDR3 has 14 residues. The junction had 6 bases not matched to a gene; V was cut back by 0 bases and J by 5 bases. The germline gives CDR1 DFQATT, CDR2 SNEGSKA (reference sequence).